These 32 T cell receptor beta chains came from one sample sequenced in a study of T cell responses to AZD1222 COVID-19 vaccine. The data were produced by immunoSEQ multiplex PCR, yet TCRdb's version contains in-frame clones alone and is incomplete. The sample shows approximately 190,000 clones, 80% to 90% of them seen only once. Here the sequenced sample was peripheral blood, taken on day 0 of MenACWY control vaccination. The source of these receptors is an adult in good health.

The chain employs TRBV6-5 and TRBJ2-5; the D gene could be TRBD1 or TRBD2 (5 bases each). Germline V gives CDR1 MNHEY, CDR2 SVGAGI. Trimming shortened V by 5 bases and J by 1 base, and 11 bases separated the two germline ends. This CDR3 spans 14 amino acids. The CDR3 DNA reads TGTGCCAGCAGTAAGGGACGTGCCCAAGAGACCCAGTACTTC. The encoded protein is CASSKGRAQETQYF.

CDR3 coding DNA: TGCGCCAGCAGCTCGGACAGCCCAACTAATGAAAAACTGTTTTTT. The encoded protein is CASSSDSPTNEKLFF. This chain joins TRBV5-1 and TRBJ1-4, with D perhaps TRBD1 (6 bases). In germline, CDR1 is SGHRS, CDR2 YFSETQ. V lost 3 bases and J lost 0, with 9 bases in between. The CDR3 loop spans 15 amino acids.

V gene TRBV13 combines with J gene TRBJ2-1, with 7 nucleotides matching TRBD1. V gave up 3 bases and J gave up 4 bases; unmatched junction bases: 6. The CDR3 covers 15 residues. In germline, CDR1 is PRHDT, CDR2 FYEKMQ (reference sequence). The CDR3 nucleotides read TGTGCCAGCAGCTTGACGGGACAGCGATACAATGAGCAGTTCTTC. As protein: CASSLTGQRYNEQFF.

The chain carries TRBV12-3 or TRBV12-4 and TRBJ2-7; D is possibly TRBD1 (6 bases). The V gene lost 6 bases and the J gene lost 7 bases, with 13 bases spanning the gap. The CDR3 spans 12 residues. The CDR3 nucleotides are TGTGCCAGCAGAAGGGGGTTTGAAGAGCAGTACTTC. Translating it yields CASRRGFEEQYF.

The rearrangement joins TRBV27 to TRBJ2-7; D possibly uses TRBD1 or TRBD2 (5 bases each). Trimming removed 3 bases at V and 0 bases at J, with 12 bases between. This CDR3 has 15 amino acids. The V gene's germline CDR1 is MNHEY and CDR2 SMNVEV (reference sequence). This chain's CDR3 is CASSFIGGGSYEQYF. In DNA, the CDR3 is TGTGCCAGCAGTTTTATAGGTGGGGGCTCCTACGAGCAGTACTTC.

The chain carries TRBV6-5 and TRBJ1-2, with TRBD1 as a possible D gene (6 bases). The V end was cut by 0 bases, the J end by 0 bases, with 11 bases between. The CDR3 has 16 residues. Per germline, CDR1 MNHEY and CDR2 SVGAGI. CDR3 amino acids: CASSYSFRTANYGYTF. In DNA form, the CDR3 reads TGTGCCAGCAGTTACTCCTTCCGGACAGCTAACTATGGCTACACCTTC.

V is TRBV7-2 and J is TRBJ2-5, with TRBD2 matching 7 bases. The V gene end was trimmed by 5 bases and the J gene end by 0 bases; junction bases not matched to a gene: 3. The CDR3 consists of 14 residues. Germline V gives CDR1 SGHTA, CDR2 FQGNSA. The CDR3: CASSPAGYQETQYF. Here the CDR3 DNA reads TGTGCCAGCAGCCCAGCGGGGTACCAAGAGACCCAGTACTTC.

CDR3 sequence (DNA): TGTGCCAGCAGTTATTACAATAACAATGAGCAGTTCTTC. It encodes CASSYYNNNEQFF. The rearrangement uses TRBV6-1 and TRBJ2-1; the D is unclear. The V gene lost 5 bases and the J gene lost 5 bases, with 10 bases spanning the gap. The CDR3 contains 13 residues. Germline V lookup: CDR1 MNHNS, CDR2 SASEGT.

The chain has TRBV6-1 and TRBJ2-7; D is uncertain. Germline lookup yields CDR1 MNHNS and CDR2 SASEGT. CDR3 length equals 14 residues. Trimming left V 0 bases short and J 2 bases short, with 8 bases between. CDR3 bases: TGTGCCAGCAGTGAAGCGTGGCGTCCCTACGAGCAGTACTTC. Translating it yields CASSEAWRPYEQYF.

This chain connects TRBV6-5 to TRBJ1-2; 8 bases fit TRBD1. Germline lookup yields CDR1 MNHEY and CDR2 SVGAGI. The length of the CDR3 is 13 residues. With 8 bases clipped from V and 8 bases from J, the junction kept 10 bases outside the gene matches. The CDR3 DNA is TGTGCCAGCTCCACGGATGACAGGGGCGGCTACACCTTC. It yields the protein CASSTDDRGGYTF.

The table lists this clone with a count of one. The chain employs TRBV7-6 and TRBJ2-3; D is ambiguous. Germline loops: CDR1 SGHVS, CDR2 FNYEAQ. V was pared by 2 bases and J by 1 base, with 4 bases between. This CDR3 contains 13 residues. CDR3 region: CASSLWGTDTQYF. The CDR3 nucleotides read TGTGCCAGCAGCTTATGGGGCACAGATACGCAGTATTTT.

The genes are TRBV2 and TRBJ1-4, with D uncertain. V shed 4 bases and J shed 2 bases, with 8 bases lying between them. The V gene's germline CDR1 is SNHLY and CDR2 FYNNEI. The CDR3 totals 14 residues. The CDR3 DNA sequence: TGTGCCAGCAGTGTGGTTCCCACTAATGAAAAACTGTTTTTT. Protein: CASSVVPTNEKLFF.

The chain combines TRBV16 with TRBJ2-7; D call uncertain. Germline V gene data show CDR1 as KGHSY and CDR2 as FQNENV. This CDR3 contains 16 residues. V was trimmed by 2 bases and J by 6 bases, leaving 20 bases between them. CDR3 residues: CASSQLRRIGLSEQYF. DNA for the CDR3: TGTGCCAGCAGCCAACTGAGGCGCATAGGCCTGAGCGAGCAGTACTTC. The full variable domain, in which reference TRBV16 and TRBJ2-7 provide the parts outside the CDR3, is GEEVAQTPKHLVRGEGQKAKLYCAPIKGHSYVFWYQQVLKNEFKFLISFQNENVFDETGMPKERFSAKCLPNSPCSLEIQATKLEDSAVYFCASSQLRRIGLSEQYFGPGTRLTVT.

V gene TRBV27 combines with J gene TRBJ1-2; no clear D gene. The CDR3 contains 13 residues. V lost 3 bases to trimming and J lost 7 bases, with 12 bases between them. Looked up from germline, CDR1 is MNHEY and CDR2 is SMNVEV (reference sequence). CDR3 DNA: TGTGCCAGCAGTTTGGGTGAGGGTACTGGCTACACCTTC. Protein sequence: CASSLGEGTGYTF.

The table lists this clone with a count of one. This sequence joins TRBV9 and TRBJ2-7, with a weak D call TRBD2 (6 bases). The CDR3 has 13 residues. The V end lost 3 bases, the J end lost 4 bases, and 11 bases lay between the germline ends. Germline V gene lookup returns CDR1 SGDLS and CDR2 YYNGEE. The CDR3 protein is CASSDNGGYEQYF. The CDR3 DNA reads TGTGCCAGCAGCGATAACGGGGGTTACGAGCAGTACTTC.

The chain joins TRBV7-8 to TRBJ1-2, with a possible D match to TRBD1 (5 bases). V lost 5 bases, J lost 4 bases, and 11 bases lay in between. CDR1 and CDR2 from the germline V gene are SGHVS and FQNEAQ. The CDR3 length is 13 residues. DNA of the CDR3: TGTGCCAGCAGCCAACGCGACAGCTATGGCTACACCTTC. Its translation: CASSQRDSYGYTF.

The rearrangement joins TRBV7-9 to TRBJ2-7; D gene uncertain. V lost 1 base and J lost 2, with 9 bases in between. Germline assignment: CDR1 SEHNR and CDR2 FQNEAQ (reference sequence). The CDR3 is made up of 14 amino acids. This chain's CDR3 is CASSLVVAAYEQYF. Here the CDR3 DNA reads TGTGCCAGCAGCTTAGTTGTAGCAGCCTACGAGCAGTACTTC.

This chain links TRBV4-3 with TRBJ1-5, with D uncertain. Germline V lookup: CDR1 LGHNA, CDR2 YSLEER. The CDR3 is 14 residues long. V was trimmed by 1 base and J by 6 bases, leaving 10 bases between them. The CDR3 coding sequence is TGCGCCAGCAGCCAAGTTGTTGTGGGTCAGCCCCAGCATTTT. It yields the protein CASSQVVVGQPQHF.

The chain joins TRBV4-1 to TRBJ2-3, with 7 bases fitting TRBD2. Per the germline V gene, CDR1 is MGHRA and CDR2 is YSYEKL. The CDR3 sequence is 15 residues long. V was clipped by 1 base and J by 1 base; unmatched bases: 2. CDR3 coding DNA: TGCGCCAGCAGCCAAGCCCTAGCGGGCACAGATACGCAGTATTTT. It is translated as CASSQALAGTDTQYF.

The chain employs TRBV6-5 and TRBJ2-7; 7 bases are a match to TRBD2. The CDR3 is 15 residues long. The trim removed 0 bases at V and 2 bases at J, leaving 4 bases unmatched. Germline V lookup: CDR1 MNHEY, CDR2 SVGAGI. CDR3 in amino acids: CASSYSASGAYEQYF. The CDR3 coding sequence is TGTGCCAGCAGTTACTCGGCTAGCGGAGCCTACGAGCAGTACTTC.

This rearrangement joins TRBV5-1 to TRBJ1-1, with TRBD1 matching over 8 bases. The germline V gene encodes CDR1 SGHRS and CDR2 YFSETQ. The CDR3 totals 12 residues. The ends lost 5 bases at V and 6 bases at J; junction bases unmatched: 3. The CDR3 nucleotides are TGCGCCAGCAGGCTACAGGGGGCTGAAGCTTTCTTT. It encodes CASRLQGAEAFF.

The chain employs TRBV29-1 and TRBJ1-3; D remains ambiguous. V was pared by 7 bases and J by 2 bases, with 6 bases between. The CDR3 runs to 11 residues. Germline lookup yields CDR1 SQVTM and CDR2 ANQGSEA. The CDR3 region has the DNA TGCAGCGCCCGGACTGGAAACACCATATATTTT. This gives the protein CSARTGNTIYF.

This clone was detected only once. CDR3 sequence reads: CASSFIGGQGDGYTF. CDR3 bases: TGTGCCAGCAGCTTCATAGGGGGACAGGGGGATGGCTACACCTTC. The J gene is TRBJ1-2, the V gene TRBV7-9; TRBD1 matches 11 bases. This CDR3 has 15 amino acids. Germline V gives CDR1 SEHNR, CDR2 FQNEAQ (reference sequence). V lost 3 bases, J lost 6 bases, and 6 bases stayed unmatched. Full variable domain (outside the CDR3, taken from reference TRBV7-9 and TRBJ1-2): DTGVSQNPRHKITKRGQNVTFRCDPISEHNRLYWYRQTLGQGPEFLTYFQNEAQLEKSRLLSDRFSAERPKGSFSTLEIQRTEQGDSAMYLCASSFIGGQGDGYTFGSGTRLTVV.

This sequence joins TRBV12-3 or TRBV12-4 and TRBJ1-5; maybe TRBD1 (6 bases). V was clipped by 5 bases and J by 3 bases, with 8 bases between them. The CDR3 is 13 amino acids. The CDR3 sequence is CASSRQVNQPQHF. For the CDR3, the DNA is TGTGCCAGCAGTCGACAGGTCAATCAGCCCCAGCATTTT.

The rearrangement joins TRBV19 to TRBJ2-2, with D hard to call. Trimming pared 6 bases from V and 2 bases from J, leaving 7 bases between. This CDR3 has 13 residues. Germline CDR1 and CDR2: LNHDA and SQIVND (reference sequence). CDR3 coding DNA: TGTGCCAGTAGGAGCCCAAACACCGGGGAGCTGTTTTTT. This encodes CASRSPNTGELFF.

The genes are TRBV30 and TRBJ1-5; 8 nucleotides match TRBD1. This CDR3 region has 14 residues. Germline values: CDR1 GTSNPN, CDR2 SVGIG (reference sequence). V trimming: 2 bases; J trimming: 8 bases; junction bases outside the gene matches: 8. CDR3 in DNA: TGTGCCTGGAGTTTAACAGGGGGGGATAAGCCCCAGCATTTT. This encodes CAWSLTGGDKPQHF.

This sequence joins TRBV14 and TRBJ2-2; the match to TRBD1 covers 11 bases. J lost 7 bases, V lost 0 bases, and 7 bases had no gene match. This CDR3 has 17 amino acids. Germline assignment: CDR1 SGHDN and CDR2 FVKESK. Written as DNA, the CDR3 is TGTGCCAGCAGCCAAGATCCCGGGACAGGGGGATTCGGGGAGCTGTTTTTT. This codes for CASSQDPGTGGFGELFF.

The chain recombines TRBV9 with TRBJ2-7; the match to TRBD2 covers 7 bases. CDR1 is SGDLS and CDR2 is YYNGEE in the germline V gene. The V and J ends lost 4 bases and 7 bases, in that order; junction bases with no gene match: 17. The CDR3 covers 16 residues. The CDR3 sequence: CASSPTIAGASGEQYF. Written as DNA, the CDR3 is TGTGCCAGCAGCCCGACGATTGCGGGAGCATCGGGGGAGCAGTACTTC.

J is TRBJ1-1 and V is TRBV9; the match to TRBD1 covers 8 bases. Looked up from germline, CDR1 is SGDLS and CDR2 is YYNGEE. The CDR3 is made up of 14 amino acids. With 0 bases clipped from V and 7 bases from J, the junction kept 5 bases outside the gene matches. DNA of the CDR3: TGTGCCAGCAGCGTAGTCAGCGACAGGGGTGAAGCTTTCTTT. The encoded protein is CASSVVSDRGEAFF.

This chain joins TRBV18 and TRBJ2-7, with unresolved D. The CDR3 runs 13 residues. Germline V gene lookup returns CDR1 KGHSH and CDR2 LQKENI. V lost 0 bases and J 4 bases, leaving 7 bases between the germline ends. CDR3 DNA: TGTGCCAGCTCACCACCAGAACAGTACGAGCAGTACTTC. Translation gives CASSPPEQYEQYF.

V gene TRBV24-1 combines with J gene TRBJ2-3; D gene unclear. Per the germline V gene, CDR1 is KGHDR and CDR2 is SFDVKD. The germline V and J ends were trimmed by 3 bases and 3 bases, with 9 bases remaining between them. The CDR3 length is 14 residues. The CDR3 loop reads CATSDPHGTDTQYF. CDR3 sequence (DNA): TGTGCCACCAGTGATCCCCACGGGACAGATACGCAGTATTTT.

The chain couples TRBV28 to TRBJ2-7; D is undetermined. V gave up 4 bases and J gave up 3 bases, with 7 bases separating them. The CDR3 spans 12 residues. Per germline, CDR1 MDHEN and CDR2 SYDVKM. The CDR3 here is CASSSTSYEQYF. The CDR3 nucleotides read TGTGCCAGCAGTTCGACGAGCTACGAGCAGTACTTC. Using reference TRBV28 and TRBJ2-7 for the parts outside the CDR3, the full variable domain is DVKVTQSSRYLVKRTGEKVFLECVQDMDHENMFWYRQDPGLGLRLIYFSYDVKMKEKGDIPEGYSVSREKKERFSLILESASTNQTSMYLCASSSTSYEQYFGPGTRLTVT.